This T cell receptor beta chain is from a study of cytomegalovirus exposure and HLA in healthy donors. This CDR3 comprises 12 residues. Deletions cut 7 bases from V and 7 bases from J, with 13 bases between. CDR1 and CDR2 (germline): MNHEY, SVGAGI. Worth noting for this clone: Its antigen is not known.

Each of the donors was a healthy bone marrow donor. A multiplex PCR was run with 60 Vbeta primers and 13 Jbeta primers. This table comes from immunoSEQ multiplex PCR, and its TCRdb copy is limited to in-frame clones, with some not included. The data contain roughly 110,000 clones, about 61% of them seen just once; the ten biggest clones take up almost 8.5%. Findings and limits, study-wide: Owing to their indistinguishability, certain V segments, notably TRBV6-2 and TRBV6-3, were excluded. Later analysis associated a missense DCLRE1C variant with TCR beta V- and J-gene trimming.

The clonotype comes from a man aged 18-30 years in good health and CMV-seropositive. The sample was PBMCs. The chain uses TRBV6-5 and TRBJ1-2, with TRBD1 as a possible D gene (5 bases). The CDR3 bases are TGTGCCAGCACCCCAGGACACAGTGGCTACACCTTC. Amino acids: CASTPGHSGYTF.